These 7 T cell receptor beta chains came from one sample sequenced in a study of blood T cells in healthy people across ages. A J-beta primer mix and a sample-barcoded 5' primer were used in a second PCR of roughly 6 to 12 cycles. TCRdb reprocessed the 5' RACE reads via MiXCR and lists one record per CDR3 protein. The table has 1.4 million or so distinct CDR3 sequences, about 42% seen once. Material for sequencing was blood. The receptors shown here come from a woman between 18 and 30 years old in good health.

This chain uses TRBV12-3 or TRBV12-4 with TRBJ2-3; no clear D. With 3 bases removed from V and 3 bases from J, the gap between germline ends came to 13 bases. CDR3 length: 15 residues. In DNA, the CDR3 is TGTGCCAGCAGTTTGTCCAGACCAGCAACAGATACGCAGTATTTT. It specifies CASSLSRPATDTQYF.

This clonotype appeared a few times. This chain joins TRBV14 and TRBJ2-7; 9 positions match TRBD2. The CDR3 is 15 amino acids. The germline gives CDR1 SGHDN, CDR2 FVKESK. The trim removed 1 base at V and 4 bases at J, leaving 5 bases unmatched. CDR3 in amino acids: CASSQGLAEVYEQYF. The CDR3 coding sequence is TGTGCCAGCAGCCAAGGACTAGCGGAGGTTTACGAGCAGTACTTC.

V and J are TRBV9 and TRBJ1-5; 10 nucleotides line up with TRBD1. Germline assignment: CDR1 SGDLS and CDR2 YYNGEE. This CDR3 has 16 residues. Trimming removed 2 bases from V and 5 bases from J; junction bases left unmatched: 7. The CDR3 region has the DNA TGTGCCAGCAGCGTCGGGACAGGGGACAGCGATCAGCCCCAGCATTTT. This translates into CASSVGTGDSDQPQHF.

This clonotype was seen only a few times. V is TRBV4-3 and J is TRBJ2-7; TRBD2 matches 8 bases. Unmatched junction bases numbered 2, after V lost 1 base and J lost 3 bases. Per the germline V gene, CDR1 is LGHNA and CDR2 is YSLEER. The CDR3 covers 14 residues. CDR3 region: CASSQAAGGYEQYF. CDR3 coding DNA: TGCGCCAGCAGCCAAGCGGCGGGAGGCTACGAGCAGTACTTC.

This clonotype was seen a handful of times. The genes are TRBV9 and TRBJ1-2; 7 bases are shared with TRBD1. The CDR3 spans 14 residues. Per germline, CDR1 SGDLS and CDR2 YYNGEE. The junction had 12 bases not matched to a gene; V was cut back by 5 bases and J by 8 bases. The CDR3 here is CASSVDTGTVGYTF. The CDR3 bases are TGTGCCAGCAGTGTTGATACTGGGACAGTCGGCTACACCTTC. Based on the CDR3 plus reference TRBV9 and TRBJ1-2, the full variable domain is DSGVTQTPKHLITATGQRVTLRCSPRSGDLSVYWYQQSLDQGLQFLIQYYNGEERAKGNILERFSAQQFPDLHSELNLSSLELGDSALYFCASSVDTGTVGYTFGSGTRLTVV.

The chain joins TRBV4-1 to TRBJ1-1; a possible D gene is TRBD1 (5 bases). The CDR3 consists of 15 residues. In germline, CDR1 is MGHRA, CDR2 YSYEKL. V was trimmed by 1 base and J by 4 bases, leaving 13 bases between them. CDR3 coding DNA: TGCGCCAGCAGCCAAGTGGGGACTCGCAGCACTGAAGCTTTCTTT. This gives the protein CASSQVGTRSTEAFF.

The CDR3 sequence is CASSIASGGDTDTQYF. As DNA, the CDR3 is TGTGCCAGCAGCATCGCTAGCGGGGGGGACACAGATACGCAGTATTTT. The chain links TRBV7-9 to TRBJ2-3; 12 bases agree with TRBD2. V dropped 5 bases and J dropped 2; count of bases not matched to a gene: 5. The germline V gene has CDR1 SEHNR and CDR2 FQNEAQ (reference sequence). The CDR3 spans 16 residues.